The clone carrying this T cell receptor beta chain was detected once. Its antigen is undetermined. This entry belongs to a study of shared clonotypes between healthy human individuals. Study as a whole: CD4 naive and CD4 memory each took three plates per donor, while CD8 naive took two and CD8 memory one.

Only in-frame clones appear in the TCRdb table, and some are missing; sequencing was by immunoSEQ multiplex PCR. The repertoire holds 1,500,000 or so clones, with roughly 97% as singletons. Germline loops: CDR1 SGHNT, CDR2 YYREEE (reference sequence). The CDR3 has 13 amino acids. V trimming: 7 bases; J trimming: 5 bases; junction bases outside the gene matches: 7. Findings and caveats of the study: In general, naive subsets displayed greater estimated richness than memory subsets did. Non-shared clonotypes had lower generation probabilities than those shared by all four donors.

The TCR was taken from a young man in good health. Input material: naive CD4+ T cells sorted from blood. The subset denotes: CD45RA+ positively selected. The V and J genes are TRBV5-4 and TRBJ2-7, with TRBD1 matching over 9 bases. CDR3 nucleotides: TGTGCCAGCGAAGGGACAGGGAGGAACGAGCAGTACTTC. It is translated as CASEGTGRNEQYF.